Only a few counts were recorded for the clone carrying this T cell receptor (beta chain). The antigen is unknown. The sample comes from a study of OX40 agonist ivuxolimab in advanced cancers. Across the whole study: One patient with hepatocellular carcinoma and two with cutaneous melanoma, three in all, had partial responses.

General observations from the study: CD8+ T cells averaged more expanded clones than CD4+.

Baseline, cycle 4 day 1, and cycle 7 day 1 were the blood sampling points. Clones were read by immunoSEQ multiplex PCR, and TCRdb kept only the in-frame ones, dropping some. Among 15,000 or so clones listed, 77% were seen once. Germline assignment: CDR1 SGHAT and CDR2 FQNNGV. The CDR3 extends over 18 amino acids. V dropped 0 bases and J dropped 4; count of bases not matched to a gene: 8. Sequenced here: CD4+ or CD8+ T cells sorted from blood, sampled in a trial of the OX40 agonist ivuxolimab. The rearrangement uses TRBV11-2 and TRBJ2-1; 11 positions agree with TRBD2. The source is an adult with an advanced solid tumor such as melanoma, head and neck, liver or kidney cancer. Here the CDR3 reads CASSLDRLAGGSYNEQFF. For the CDR3, the DNA is TGTGCCAGCAGCTTAGATCGGCTAGCGGGAGGCTCGTACAATGAGCAGTTCTTC.